The rows below give T cell receptor beta chains drawn from one sample of a study of T cell changes during pregnancy in multiple sclerosis. The assay was immunoSEQ multiplex PCR, and TCRdb's table has in-frame clones only and misses some. The sample includes around 59,000 clones, roughly nine tenths of them seen just once. The source was CD4+ T cells from peripheral blood mononuclear cells, collected in the first trimester of pregnancy. Receptors originate from a female donor with multiple sclerosis, enrolled in a pregnancy study. Each CDR3 is given with its conserved first and last residue. The order of the fields is CDR3 length, clone size, V gene, J gene, D gene, CDR3 protein, CDR3 DNA. D genes are given only for firm matches. Some rows mark clone size as missing; the rest say once, few, many or name a class of expanded clone.

>15|once|TRBV6-1|TRBJ2-6|.
CASRRGMSGANVLTF
TGTGCCAGCAGGAGAGGAATGTCTGGGGCCAACGTCCTGACTTTC
>15|.|TRBV18|TRBJ1-1|TRBD1
CASSPQGALNTEAFF
TGTGCCAGCTCACCACAGGGGGCCCTAAACACTGAAGCTTTCTTT
>12|.|TRBV7-2|TRBJ2-3|.
CASSLGTGTQYF
TGTGCCAGCAGCTTAGGCACAGGTACGCAGTATTTT
>15|.|TRBV6-5|TRBJ1-5|.
CASSSGWGVGQPQHF
TGTGCCAGCAGCTCAGGGTGGGGGGTCGGGCAGCCCCAGCATTTT
>15|.|TRBV11-2|TRBJ1-1|TRBD1
CASSLSTGVNTEAFF
TGTGCCAGCAGCTTAAGTACAGGGGTGAACACTGAAGCTTTCTTT
>16|once|TRBV5-1|TRBJ2-7|TRBD2
CASSSASGTDTYEQYF
TGCGCCAGCAGCTCGGCTAGCGGGACTGATACCTACGAGCAGTACTTC
>11|.|TRBV30|TRBJ2-2|.
CAWGTTGELFF
TGTGCCTGGGGTACAACCGGGGAGCTGTTTTTT
>15|once|TRBV4-1|TRBJ1-2|.
CASSQGLRPGVGYTF
TGCGCCAGCAGCCAAGGCCTCCGACCAGGGGTGGGCTACACCTTC
>16|.|TRBV7-2|TRBJ2-6|TRBD1
CASSLGTGSGANVLTF
TGTGCCAGCAGCTTGGGGACAGGCTCTGGGGCCAACGTCCTGACTTTC
>14|once|TRBV30|TRBJ2-5|TRBD2
CAWSVAGGPETQYF
TGTGCCTGGAGTGTAGCGGGGGGGCCGGAGACCCAGTACTTC
>14|.|TRBV11-2|TRBJ1-2|TRBD1
CASSSGTGSYGYTF
TGTGCCAGCAGCTCCGGGACAGGGTCTTATGGCTACACCTTC
>13|.|TRBV6-5|TRBJ2-7|TRBD1
CASRETGTYEQYF
TGTGCCAGCAGGGAGACAGGGACCTACGAGCAGTACTTC
>17|.|TRBV11-3|TRBJ2-6|TRBD1
CASSLDSTGSGANVLTF
TGTGCCAGCAGCTTAGACTCGACAGGGTCTGGGGCCAACGTCCTGACTTTC
>15|.|TRBV27|TRBJ1-2|TRBD1
CASSTSGGLDYGYTF
TGTGCCAGCAGTACATCAGGGGGTTTAGACTATGGCTACACCTTC
>13|few|TRBV27|TRBJ1-1|.
CASSFRRNVEAFF
TGTGCCAGCAGTTTTAGGCGGAATGTTGAAGCTTTCTTT
>14|.|TRBV6-1|TRBJ1-1|.
CASSESPRGTEAFF
TGTGCCAGCAGTGAAAGCCCACGGGGCACTGAAGCTTTCTTT
>13|.|TRBV7-9|TRBJ1-4|.
CASNRDSTEKLFF
TGTGCCAGCAACCGGGATTCGACTGAAAAACTGTTTTTT
>17|.|TRBV9|TRBJ2-3|TRBD2
CASSQRGAPPSTDTQYF
TGTGCCAGCAGCCAGCGGGGGGCCCCCCCGAGCACAGATACGCAGTATTTT
>15|.|TRBV5-6|TRBJ1-5|TRBD1
CASSTGQGSGQPQHF
TGTGCCAGCAGCACGGGACAGGGAAGCGGGCAGCCCCAGCATTTT
>17|.|TRBV19|TRBJ1-2|TRBD1
CASSVGQGPGANYGYTF
TGTGCCAGTAGTGTGGGACAGGGGCCGGGAGCTAACTATGGCTACACCTTC
>14|.|TRBV7-2|TRBJ2-7|.
CASSLRTALTEQYF
TGTGCCAGCAGCTTACGGACAGCACTGACGGAGCAGTACTTC
>17|.|TRBV7-3|TRBJ2-3|TRBD2
CASSTPWGGGGLDTQYF
TGTGCCAGCAGCACCCCGTGGGGCGGGGGGGGCCTTGATACGCAGTATTTT
>15|many|TRBV6-5|TRBJ1-3|.
CASSYSWGAGNTIYF
TGTGCCAGCAGTTACTCGTGGGGGGCTGGAAACACCATATATTTT
>15|many|TRBV30|TRBJ2-3|.
CAWNPSGHLTDTQYF
TGTGCCTGGAACCCCTCGGGACACCTCACAGATACGCAGTATTTT
>15|.|TRBV7-2|TRBJ1-1|TRBD1
CASSYRTGGYTEAFF
TGTGCCAGCAGCTACAGGACAGGGGGATACACTGAAGCTTTCTTT
>13|.|TRBV11-1|TRBJ2-3|TRBD2
CASSPSRGGTQYF
TGTGCCAGCAGCCCCTCCCGGGGGGGTACGCAGTATTTT
>13|.|TRBV6-1|TRBJ2-7|TRBD2
CASNRDYDYEQYF
TGTGCCAGCAACCGGGACTACGATTACGAGCAGTACTTC
>12|once|TRBV27|TRBJ2-7|.
CASGHFTYEQYF
TGTGCCAGCGGTCACTTTACCTACGAGCAGTACTTC
>14|.|TRBV11-1|TRBJ1-2|.
CASSPPGDDYGYTF
TGTGCCAGCAGCCCCCCCGGGGATGACTATGGCTACACCTTC
>14|.|TRBV25-1|TRBJ1-5|.
CASSASGSNQPQHF
TGTGCCAGCAGTGCTTCGGGGAGCAATCAGCCCCAGCATTTT
>15|.|TRBV19|TRBJ1-5|.
CASSIGRGGVSSQHF
TGTGCCAGTAGTATTGGTAGGGGAGGGGTTAGTTCCCAGCATTTT
>15|.|TRBV19|TRBJ1-5|TRBD1
CASSLRTGADQPQHF
TGTGCCAGTAGTTTACGGACAGGGGCGGATCAGCCCCAGCATTTT
>12|.|TRBV6-1|TRBJ1-1|.
CASSDPDSEAFF
TGTGCCAGCAGCGACCCGGACAGTGAAGCTTTCTTT
>14|.|TRBV19|TRBJ2-5|.
CASSSVGGQETQYF
TGTGCCAGTAGTTCGGTAGGGGGCCAAGAGACCCAGTACTTC
>13|once|TRBV29-1|TRBJ1-4|.
CSVVGGHNEKLFF
TGCAGCGTTGTTGGCGGACATAATGAAAAACTGTTTTTT
>15|.|TRBV15|TRBJ1-2|.
CATSITGRGDYGYTF
TGTGCCACCTCTATCACTGGGAGGGGGGACTATGGCTACACCTTC
>16|.|TRBV9|TRBJ2-7|TRBD1
CASSVQGDSSSYEQYF
TGTGCCAGCAGCGTACAGGGGGATTCAAGCTCCTACGAGCAGTACTTC
>14|.|TRBV29-1|TRBJ1-1|.
CSVELQGLVTEAFF
TGCAGCGTTGAGTTACAGGGTCTTGTCACTGAAGCTTTCTTT
>13|.|TRBV6-4|TRBJ1-2|.
CASSVALGPGYTF
TGTGCCAGCAGTGTTGCCCTAGGTCCTGGCTACACCTTC
>13|.|TRBV7-2|TRBJ1-6|.
CASSLQPGPPLHF
TGTGCCAGCAGCTTACAACCAGGGCCACCCCTCCACTTT
>15|once|TRBV7-9|TRBJ2-3|.
CASVPGGEDTDTQYF
TGTGCCAGCGTCCCCGGCGGTGAGGACACAGATACGCAGTATTTT
>17|.|TRBV4-2|TRBJ2-1|TRBD2
CASSQDYRGGSSDEQFF
TGTGCCAGCAGCCAAGATTATCGGGGGGGGAGTAGCGATGAGCAGTTCTTC
>16|.|TRBV18|TRBJ1-2|TRBD1
CASSPLRDRMNYGYTF
TGTGCCAGCTCACCGCTGCGGGACAGAATGAACTATGGCTACACCTTC
>17|once|TRBV4-3|TRBJ2-5|.
CASSQGTQGRIQETQYF
TGCGCCAGCAGCCAAGGGACTCAAGGACGTATCCAAGAGACCCAGTACTTC
>16|.|TRBV7-8|TRBJ2-2|TRBD2
CASSLSKRGNTGELFF
TGTGCCAGCAGCTTAAGCAAGCGGGGGAACACCGGGGAGCTGTTTTTT
>12|.|TRBV25-1|TRBJ1-2|.
CASNHGNYGYTF
TGTGCCAGCAACCACGGGAACTATGGCTACACCTTC